Listed below are T cell receptor beta chains from one sample, sequenced in a study of shared clonotypes between healthy human individuals. Some clones are missing from TCRdb's copy, which holds only in-frame ones; the method was immunoSEQ multiplex PCR. Here the sample spans about 2 million clones, approximately 94% being singletons. Sequencing input: naive CD8+ T cells sorted from blood. The receptors stem from a man younger than 30 in good health. CDR3s include the opening cysteine and the closing phenylalanine or tryptophan.

J | length | V | CDR3
TRBJ2-3 | 15 | TRBV4-1 | CASSQGTGGTDTQYF
TRBJ1-5 | 15 | TRBV2 | CASRPGTGVAQPQHF
TRBJ2-5 | 14 | TRBV13 | CASSIRGGQETQYF
TRBJ2-1 | 15 | TRBV19 | CASSALAGSYNEQFF
TRBJ2-1 | 16 | TRBV27 | CASSLFGHPYSNEQFF
TRBJ1-2 | 15 | TRBV6-1 | CASSDPESGFYGYTF
TRBJ2-7 | 15 | TRBV4-1 | CASSQEGTGQYEQYF
TRBJ2-7 | 18 | TRBV7-6 | CASSSGADGPQGSYEQYF
TRBJ2-7 | 15 | TRBV5-6 | CASSLLFSEQREQYF
TRBJ1-2 | 13 | TRBV5-1 | CASTSTPTGDPLF
TRBJ2-7 | 14 | TRBV9 | CASSAGQGGYEQYF
TRBJ2-7 | 12 | TRBV11-2 | CASSNQGAEQYF
TRBJ2-5 | 18 | TRBV7-8 | CASSLAPGLAGEQETQYF
TRBJ2-7 | 17 | TRBV7-6 | CASSPRAGETSSYEQYF
TRBJ2-7 | 17 | TRBV5-1 | CASSLALQGLSSYEQYF
TRBJ1-2 | 16 | TRBV5-6 | CASSLVPGGLTDGYTF
TRBJ2-1 | 11 | TRBV29-1 | CSVRRENEQFF
TRBJ1-1 | 16 | TRBV4-2 | CASSPGDWAEDTEAFF
TRBJ2-5 | 18 | TRBV5-1 | CASRNGKSGSIGMETQYF
TRBJ1-5 | 16 | TRBV7-8 | CASSLRGVGSNQPQHF
TRBJ2-1 | 17 | TRBV7-6 | CASSLDWTASSYNEQFF
TRBJ1-5 | 16 | TRBV18 | CASSPSPTGSNQPQHF
TRBJ1-5 | 13 | TRBV15 | CATSRGRDQPQHF
TRBJ2-3 | 15 | TRBV7-8 | CASSLAGSLMVTQYF
TRBJ2-7 | 14 | TRBV7-2 | CASSFGHDPYEQYF
TRBJ1-6 | 14 | TRBV27 | CASSLQGLGSPLHF
TRBJ1-3 | 14 | TRBV7-9 | CASSPRTSGNTIYF
TRBJ2-1 | 15 | TRBV27 | CASSLSGSSYNEQFF
TRBJ2-3 | 15 | TRBV29-1 | CSGGPAGWSTDTQYF
TRBJ2-7 | 14 | TRBV28 | CASSLSTGAYEQYF
TRBJ2-7 | 12 | TRBV29-1 | CSAGDRAYEQYF
TRBJ2-1 | 14 | TRBV7-9 | CASSLSWQTHEQFF
TRBJ2-1 | 13 | TRBV6-1 | CASSELGGNEQFF
TRBJ2-5 | 17 | TRBV14 | CASSPRDRGTQGETQYF
TRBJ2-1 | 15 | TRBV5-6 | CASSLGPVNGNEQFF
TRBJ2-1 | 15 | TRBV7-9 | CASSSAGVSDNEQFF
TRBJ2-5 | 15 | TRBV7-9 | CASSLVGLGQETQYF
TRBJ1-6 | 19 | TRBV19 | CASSSRFWGAGTENSPLHF
TRBJ2-7 | 14 | TRBV28 | CASTIGGSPYEQYF
TRBJ2-7 | 13 | TRBV7-6 | CASSLAPDDEQYF
TRBJ2-2 | 16 | TRBV4-3 | CASSQDGTGDTGELFF